This TCR beta chain emerged from a study of control samples from healthy donors and cancer patients. On this clone itself: Other nucleotide sequences from this sample produce the same CDR3.

The protocol was immunoSEQ multiplex PCR, while the TCRdb copy is restricted to in-frame clones and leaves out a portion. Of roughly 88,000 clones listed, about nine tenths were seen once; the top ten hold about 16%. With 4 bases clipped from V and 3 bases from J, the junction kept 7 bases outside the gene matches. The CDR3 covers 15 residues. Germline CDR1 and CDR2: LNHDA and SQIVND (reference sequence). The rearrangement uses TRBV19 and TRBJ2-7; TRBD1 aligns across 9 bases. The source is a man aged 45-65 years in good health. The sequencing sample was made of blood. The CDR3 DNA is TGTGCCAGTAGTACGATCCCGGGACAGGGCTACGAGCAGTACTTC. This translates into CASSTIPGQGYEQYF.